This TCR beta chain stems from a study of T-cell reconstitution after alpha-beta-depleted transplantation in children. Study-level findings and limits: Among T cells one year after transplant, newly produced cells accounted for most counts and diversity. Elevated TCRbeta diversity at day 60 was traced, in some patients, to surviving recipient T cells and thymic progenitors. Reportedly, alpha-beta T cells present about two months post-transplant originated from several hundred expanded clones of graft origin.

This clonotype was counted between two and nine times. Its antigen is as yet unknown. Germline CDR1 and CDR2: LGHDT and YNNKEL (reference sequence). CDR3 length: 18 residues. Unmatched junction bases numbered 11, after V lost 2 bases and J lost 7 bases. It was with unique molecular identifiers that the TCRbeta library was prepared. TCRdb recomputed calls from the PCR reads with MiXCR, one row per CDR3 protein. The top ten hold roughly 15% of the sample, which has 540,000 or so distinct CDR3 sequences, 23% seen once. This specimen was PBMCs, mostly from graft donor cells, taken 360 days after TCRalphabeta/CD19-depleted stem cell transplant. The chain employs TRBV3-1 and TRBJ2-3; the match to TRBD2 covers 14 bases. The clonotype originates from a boy younger than two who had a stem cell transplant for acute myeloid leukemia, so the T cells may come from the graft donor. Written as DNA, the CDR3 is TGTGCCAGCAGCCAAAGGTGGACTAGCGGGGGGATTGGAAATACGCAGTATTTT. This sequence encodes CASSQRWTSGGIGNTQYF.